The present T cell receptor (beta chain) was sequenced within a study of tumor-infiltrating lymphocytes in primary liver carcinoma. Study context: Spanning 30 to 69 years of age, the patients were men and women. Study-wide results and caveats: The top-250-clone fraction was significantly higher in tumors than in blood (p = 0.039). Bulk unsorted sampling precluded comparing CD4+ and CD8+ repertoires.

Unsorted whole blood served as the source of blood RNA, and germline DNA was extracted as well. Preoperatively, 3.5 to 4 milliliters of peripheral blood were collected. As for this clonotype: Its antigen is unknown.

Per germline, CDR1 MDHEN and CDR2 SYDVKM. The V and J ends lost 6 bases and 3 bases, in that order; junction bases with no gene match: 8. This CDR3 has 14 amino acids. Synthesis of TCR beta cDNA was carried out from 500 ng total RNA with a constant-region primer. ARM-PCR, slightly modified, supplied the TCR beta libraries through three nested multiplex PCR rounds. With TRBV1-TRBV30 forward primers and a C-beta reverse primer, the first two PCR rounds were run for about 10 cycles each. TCRdb ran MiXCR on the multiplex PCR reads and lists one entry per CDR3 protein. The sample holds 190,000 or so distinct CDR3 sequences, 65% seen once.

The sequence was collected from a woman in her fifties or sixties with primary liver carcinoma and hepatitis B virus infection. J is TRBJ2-7 and V is TRBV28, with TRBD2 identical over 7 bases. The sequenced sample was peripheral blood. As DNA, the CDR3 is TGTGCCAGCAGACGAGCGGGATCCCTCTACGAGCAGTACTTC. Encoded protein: CASRRAGSLYEQYF.